This TCR beta chain is drawn from a study of cytomegalovirus exposure and HLA in healthy donors. Study-wide background: According to later analysis, the same platform produced the roughly 120 validation and 600 to 800 first-cohort repertoires.

The 120-subject validation cohort, separate from the 666-subject first cohort, included the donors. Sequenced by immunoSEQ multiplex PCR; TCRdb stores in-frame clones only, minus some. In the table there are about 180,000 clones, 85% of which are singletons. CDR3 length equals 16 residues. Germline loops: CDR1 SGHRS, CDR2 YFSETQ. Unmatched junction bases numbered 2, after V lost 0 bases and J lost 0 bases. This chain uses TRBV5-1 with TRBJ1-3; 8 bases map to TRBD1. The sequence derives from a man between 18 and 35 years old in good health and CMV-seropositive. The sequencing input was PBMCs. The CDR3 nucleotides are TGCGCCAGCAGCTTGGGGGACAGGTCCTCTGGAAACACCATATATTTT. Translation: CASSLGDRSSGNTIYF.